Listed below are T cell receptor beta chains from one sample, sequenced in a study of blood T cell repertoires in COVID-19. Method: immunoSEQ multiplex PCR; TCRdb's copy keeps in-frame clones and lacks some. The sample lists about 70,000 clones, under 90% occurring once. Sequencing input: peripheral blood. The receptors stem from a man between 60 and 75 years old with acute or convalescent COVID-19. Each CDR3 is given with its conserved first and last residue. The order of the fields is CDR3 protein, V gene, J gene, clone size. Clone sizes are given selectively: once, few, many, or a class where the clone is expanded.

CDR3aa: CASSLTGLSSYEQYF
v_gene: TRBV5-1
j_gene: TRBJ2-7
abundance: once

CDR3aa: CAWSPAGIYEQYF
v_gene: TRBV30
j_gene: TRBJ2-7
abundance: NA

CDR3aa: CASTLRLAGGSDTQYF
v_gene: TRBV5-6
j_gene: TRBJ2-3
abundance: NA

CDR3aa: CASSRLEGTSNQPQHF
v_gene: TRBV19
j_gene: TRBJ1-5
abundance: NA

CDR3aa: CASSPIISGTDDEQFF
v_gene: TRBV18
j_gene: TRBJ2-1
abundance: NA

CDR3aa: CASSPGGLERQPQHF
v_gene: TRBV18
j_gene: TRBJ1-5
abundance: NA

CDR3aa: CASSRIGVYGYTF
v_gene: TRBV5-6
j_gene: TRBJ1-2
abundance: NA

CDR3aa: CASSPSSGQGKQYF
v_gene: TRBV18
j_gene: TRBJ2-7
abundance: NA

CDR3aa: CASSYSGVTNYGYTF
v_gene: TRBV6-6
j_gene: TRBJ1-2
abundance: NA

CDR3aa: CASSIRGQGAILTYNEQFF
v_gene: TRBV19
j_gene: TRBJ2-1
abundance: NA

CDR3aa: CASSLAPLGPKSSGNTIYF
v_gene: TRBV5-1
j_gene: TRBJ1-3
abundance: once

CDR3aa: CASSLSSLDSYEQYF
v_gene: TRBV7-9
j_gene: TRBJ2-7
abundance: NA

CDR3aa: CASSYRGPGELFF
v_gene: TRBV12-3/TRBV12-4
j_gene: TRBJ2-2
abundance: NA

CDR3aa: CASSSNPRLESGYTF
v_gene: TRBV19
j_gene: TRBJ1-2
abundance: NA

CDR3aa: CASSYPPGQERRSYNSPLHF
v_gene: TRBV5-1
j_gene: TRBJ1-6
abundance: NA

CDR3aa: CSVEGFDRGHEQPQHF
v_gene: TRBV29-1
j_gene: TRBJ1-5
abundance: NA

CDR3aa: CASSSSGTGNYGYTF
v_gene: TRBV7-8
j_gene: TRBJ1-2
abundance: NA

CDR3aa: CATSRDRGRQETQYF
v_gene: TRBV15
j_gene: TRBJ2-5
abundance: NA

CDR3aa: CAWSHRQVPKQYF
v_gene: TRBV30
j_gene: TRBJ2-7
abundance: few

CDR3aa: CASSLQTGPREAFF
v_gene: TRBV3-1/TRBV3-2
j_gene: TRBJ1-1
abundance: NA

CDR3aa: CASAGAPSSYNEQFF
v_gene: TRBV2
j_gene: TRBJ2-1
abundance: few

CDR3aa: CASSFTGGETEAFF
v_gene: TRBV7-2
j_gene: TRBJ1-1
abundance: NA

CDR3aa: CASSAIGLAGGGGLLAKNIQYF
v_gene: TRBV18
j_gene: TRBJ2-4
abundance: NA

CDR3aa: CASSLGTGLNYGYTF
v_gene: TRBV7-9
j_gene: TRBJ1-2
abundance: NA

CDR3aa: CASLQGYEQFF
v_gene: TRBV6-5
j_gene: TRBJ2-1
abundance: NA

CDR3aa: CASSEGQGAFDTQYF
v_gene: TRBV10-2
j_gene: TRBJ2-3
abundance: NA

CDR3aa: CASSLAIGGGETQYF
v_gene: TRBV7-2
j_gene: TRBJ2-5
abundance: NA

CDR3aa: CASSLSPDTQYF
v_gene: TRBV7-2
j_gene: TRBJ2-3
abundance: few

CDR3aa: CASSSGLSNQPQHF
v_gene: TRBV7-9
j_gene: TRBJ1-5
abundance: NA

CDR3aa: CASSLDGAAGETQYF
v_gene: TRBV7-3
j_gene: TRBJ2-5
abundance: NA

CDR3aa: CASSSREAEAFF
v_gene: TRBV6-1
j_gene: TRBJ1-1
abundance: NA

CDR3aa: CASSLHTGTEAFF
v_gene: TRBV12-3/TRBV12-4
j_gene: TRBJ1-1
abundance: NA

CDR3aa: CASSLGPRKLFF
v_gene: TRBV13
j_gene: TRBJ1-4
abundance: NA

CDR3aa: CASSSWTTNYGYTF
v_gene: TRBV13
j_gene: TRBJ1-2
abundance: NA

CDR3aa: CASSEFYSRDRDPNEQFF
v_gene: TRBV10-1
j_gene: TRBJ2-1
abundance: once

CDR3aa: CASSIDRNTEAFF
v_gene: TRBV19
j_gene: TRBJ1-1
abundance: NA

CDR3aa: CASSPQASSYNEQFF
v_gene: TRBV6-6
j_gene: TRBJ2-1
abundance: NA

CDR3aa: CASSTGANTEAFF
v_gene: TRBV7-3
j_gene: TRBJ1-1
abundance: NA

CDR3aa: CASSRQGRYGYTF
v_gene: TRBV27
j_gene: TRBJ1-2
abundance: NA

CDR3aa: CASSQGTGYNSPLHF
v_gene: TRBV3-1/TRBV3-2
j_gene: TRBJ1-6
abundance: NA

CDR3aa: CASSLRGGVGPVSYEQYF
v_gene: TRBV11-2
j_gene: TRBJ2-7
abundance: NA

CDR3aa: CSVGAGGKTEAFF
v_gene: TRBV29-1
j_gene: TRBJ1-1
abundance: NA

CDR3aa: CASSPWQGVDTEAFF
v_gene: TRBV4-1
j_gene: TRBJ1-1
abundance: NA

CDR3aa: CASSRTGTATYEQYF
v_gene: TRBV19
j_gene: TRBJ2-7
abundance: NA

CDR3aa: CASSAGQGAYGYTF
v_gene: TRBV9
j_gene: TRBJ1-2
abundance: NA

CDR3aa: CAISPTGGFGANVLTF
v_gene: TRBV10-3
j_gene: TRBJ2-6
abundance: NA

CDR3aa: CASSFLTSGGLQETQYF
v_gene: TRBV7-9
j_gene: TRBJ2-5
abundance: NA

CDR3aa: CASSQGGRINEKLFF
v_gene: TRBV3-1/TRBV3-2
j_gene: TRBJ1-4
abundance: NA

CDR3aa: CASSRNSPGQGSFF
v_gene: TRBV7-2
j_gene: TRBJ2-1
abundance: NA

CDR3aa: CASSAAGDSPLHF
v_gene: TRBV25-1
j_gene: TRBJ1-6
abundance: NA

CDR3aa: CASSLSGGPGANVLTF
v_gene: TRBV5-1
j_gene: TRBJ2-6
abundance: NA

CDR3aa: CASSLDRNTEAFF
v_gene: TRBV18
j_gene: TRBJ1-1
abundance: NA

CDR3aa: CASSEAGGQVFSYNSPLHF
v_gene: TRBV6-1
j_gene: TRBJ1-6
abundance: NA

CDR3aa: CASSRGITYNEQFF
v_gene: TRBV11-1
j_gene: TRBJ2-1
abundance: NA